The rows below give T cell receptor beta chains drawn from one sample of a study of CD8+CD57+ T cells in acquired aplastic anemia. TCRdb re-called the reads through MiXCR, storing one row per CDR3 protein. The sample carries roughly 98,000 distinct CDR3 sequences, about 67% recorded once. The sample consisted of sorted CD4+, CD8+, or CD8+CD57+ T cells (not recorded which) from PBMCs. All receptors derive from a human donor with aplastic anemia. Each CDR3 is given with its conserved first and last residue. Each record gives: clone size, D gene, J gene, V gene, CDR3 DNA, CDR3 protein. A D gene is named only where the DNA matches it firmly. The size entry is marked missing in some rows and otherwise reads once, few, many or a size class.

>.|.|TRBJ2-5|TRBV28
TGTGCCAGCACCGAAGCACGGAGGGTAGAGACCCAGTACTTC
CASTEARRVETQYF
>.|.|TRBJ2-7|TRBV2
TGTGCCAGCAGTGAAGCGCCTACAGCCTACGAGCAGTACTTC
CASSEAPTAYEQYF
>few|.|TRBJ2-3|TRBV29-1
TGCAGCGTTGACGAGGCGACAGATACGCAGTATTTT
CSVDEATDTQYF
>many|.|TRBJ1-1|TRBV29-1
TGCAGCGTTGAGTTTGGAAGGGGTGAAGCTTTCTTT
CSVEFGRGEAFF
>.|.|TRBJ2-7|TRBV19
TGTGCCAGTAGTATGGCGCAGACCTACGAGCAGTACTTC
CASSMAQTYEQYF
>.|.|TRBJ2-7|TRBV29-1
TGCAGCGTCATGGGGCAAGCTATACCGAGAGAGCAGTACTTC
CSVMGQAIPREQYF
>.|.|TRBJ1-5|TRBV7-9
TGTGCCAGCAGGGACGAAGGGAATCAGCCCCAGCATTTT
CASRDEGNQPQHF
>.|TRBD1|TRBJ2-1|TRBV29-1
TGCAGCGGATCCGGGACAGGGACCGAGCAGTTCTTC
CSGSGTGTEQFF
>.|.|TRBJ2-7|TRBV20-1
TGCAGTGCTTCGATGATTAAAACAGGGTCGAAGGAGGACGAGCAGTACTTC
CSASMIKTGSKEDEQYF
>.|TRBD2|TRBJ2-7|TRBV2
TGTGCCAGCAGTGGCCCGGGGGGGGCAGGTTACGAGCAGTACTTC
CASSGPGGAGYEQYF
>.|TRBD2|TRBJ2-2|TRBV7-7
TGTGCTAGCGGGTCGAACACCGGGGAGCTGTTTTTT
CASGSNTGELFF
>.|TRBD1|TRBJ1-5|TRBV15
TGTGCCACCAGCAGAGGGGACAGGAATCAGCCCCAGCATTTT
CATSRGDRNQPQHF
>.|TRBD1|TRBJ2-7|TRBV6-5
TGTGCCAGCAGTTATACAGGGGCCTACGAGCAGTACTTC
CASSYTGAYEQYF
>.|.|TRBJ1-6|TRBV20-1
TGCAGTGCTAGAGATTTAGCAGGAAATAATTCACCCCTCCACTTT
CSARDLAGNNSPLHF
>.|.|TRBJ2-1|TRBV12-3/TRBV12-4
TGTGCCAGCAGTTTATGGACGGGGGGCCAGACCTACAATGAGCAGTTCTTC
CASSLWTGGQTYNEQFF